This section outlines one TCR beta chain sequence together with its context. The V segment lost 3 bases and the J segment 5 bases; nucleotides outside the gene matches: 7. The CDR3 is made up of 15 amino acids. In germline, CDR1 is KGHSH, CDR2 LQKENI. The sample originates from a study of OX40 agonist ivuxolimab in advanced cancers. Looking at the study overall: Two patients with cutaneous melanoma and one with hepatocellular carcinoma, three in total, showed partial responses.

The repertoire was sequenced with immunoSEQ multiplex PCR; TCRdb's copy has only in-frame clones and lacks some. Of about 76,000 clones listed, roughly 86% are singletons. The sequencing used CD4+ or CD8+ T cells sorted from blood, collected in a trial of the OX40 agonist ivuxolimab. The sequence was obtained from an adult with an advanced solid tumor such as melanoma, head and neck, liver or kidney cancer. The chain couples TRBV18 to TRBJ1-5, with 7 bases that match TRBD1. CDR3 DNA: TGTGCCAGCTCACCGAAGGGGACAGAAGATCAGCCCCAGCATTTT. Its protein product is CASSPKGTEDQPQHF.